The rows below give T cell receptor beta chains drawn from one sample of a study of identical twins. MiXCR was run by TCRdb on the 5' RACE reads, yielding one entry per CDR3 protein. The sample has a few hundred thousand distinct CDR3 sequences, 14% seen once. These data were also filed under a second study, of yellow fever vaccine responses in identical twins.

Sequencing was done on a sample of CD4+ T cells sorted from blood. Receptors originate from a woman aged 18-29 years in good health. The CDR3 runs from the conserved cysteine through the conserved F or W. The order of the fields is D gene, clone size, J gene, V gene, CDR3 protein, CDR3 DNA. A D gene is named only where the DNA matches it firmly. Clone size is given for some rows only: seen once, a few or many times, or a class if the clone is expanded.

NA,NA,TRBJ1-6,TRBV6-1,CASRGGDNSPLHF,TGTGCCAGCAGAGGAGGGGACAATTCACCCCTCCACTTT
NA,NA,TRBJ1-6,TRBV7-2,CASSLVGTGAHNSPLHF,TGTGCCAGCAGCTTAGTGGGGACCGGGGCCCATAATTCACCCCTCCACTTT
NA,few,TRBJ2-1,TRBV30,CAWSGFGARVNEQFF,TGTGCCTGGAGTGGCTTTGGCGCTCGGGTAAATGAGCAGTTCTTC
TRBD2,once,TRBJ2-7,TRBV7-2,CASSPRGGSGSYEQYF,TGTGCCAGCAGCCCCCGAGGCGGGAGCGGGTCCTACGAGCAGTACTTC
NA,NA,TRBJ2-5,TRBV11-2,CASSLEGGQGGRETQYF,TGTGCCAGCAGCTTAGAAGGTGGACAGGGAGGGAGGGAGACCCAGTACTTC
NA,NA,TRBJ2-4,TRBV19,CASSQPPGRQQNIQYF,TGTGCCAGTAGTCAGCCCCCGGGACGGCAGCAAAACATTCAGTACTTC
NA,NA,TRBJ2-1,TRBV7-3,CASSLKGQFF,TGTGCCAGCAGCTTAAAAGGGCAGTTCTTC
NA,NA,TRBJ2-7,TRBV29-1,CSAGQSYEQYF,TGCAGCGCCGGACAGTCCTACGAGCAGTACTTC
TRBD1,NA,TRBJ2-7,TRBV2,CASSGLDRGLEQYF,TGTGCCAGCAGTGGGCTGGACAGGGGATTGGAGCAGTACTTC
NA,NA,TRBJ2-7,TRBV5-6,CASSFQDLYEQYF,TGTGCCAGCAGCTTCCAGGACCTTTACGAGCAGTACTTC
NA,NA,TRBJ2-5,TRBV10-3,CAIAAHGETQYF,TGTGCCATCGCCGCCCATGGAGAGACCCAGTACTTC
NA,many,TRBJ2-4,TRBV28,CASSRTGTDGNIQYF,TGTGCCAGCAGCCGTACCGGGACGGACGGAAACATTCAGTACTTC
NA,few,TRBJ2-2,TRBV10-3,CAISETPTGNTGELFF,TGTGCCATCAGTGAGACCCCGACAGGGAACACCGGGGAGCTGTTTTTT
NA,NA,TRBJ2-3,TRBV7-9,CASSLVGVAAHIDTQYF,TGTGCCAGCAGCTTAGTCGGAGTAGCGGCGCACATTGATACGCAGTATTTT
NA,few,TRBJ2-3,TRBV20-1,CSAGPTVQRDTQYF,TGCAGTGCTGGACCAACAGTTCAGAGGGATACGCAGTATTTT
TRBD1,many,TRBJ1-2,TRBV12-3/TRBV12-4,CASSYRGPNYGYTF,TGTGCCAGCAGTTACAGGGGCCCTAACTATGGCTACACCTTC
TRBD1,few,TRBJ2-2,TRBV7-2,CASSLGRGRLNTGELFF,TGTGCCAGCAGCTTAGGCAGGGGGCGGTTAAACACCGGGGAGCTGTTTTTT
NA,NA,TRBJ2-2,TRBV9,CASSVATGANTGELFF,TGTGCCAGCAGCGTAGCTACAGGCGCTAACACCGGGGAGCTGTTTTTT
NA,few,TRBJ2-1,TRBV5-6,CASTRWGGRYNEQFF,TGTGCCAGCACCCGGTGGGGGGGCCGTTACAATGAGCAGTTCTTC
NA,NA,TRBJ2-7,TRBV3-1,CASSRWTEEQYF,TGTGCCAGCAGCCGATGGACGGAAGAGCAGTACTTC
NA,few,TRBJ2-5,TRBV5-5,CASSPDSNQETQYF,TGTGCCAGCAGCCCGGACTCGAACCAAGAGACCCAGTACTTC
NA,NA,TRBJ2-7,TRBV6-1,CASSEVAATTYEQYF,TGTGCCAGCAGTGAAGTGGCGGCCACTACCTACGAGCAGTACTTC
NA,few,TRBJ2-2,TRBV29-1,CSVLPGDTGELFF,TGCAGCGTCTTGCCCGGAGACACCGGGGAGCTGTTTTTT
NA,NA,TRBJ1-4,TRBV20-1,CSARDPGGSEKLFF,TGCAGTGCTAGAGATCCCGGGGGCAGTGAAAAACTGTTTTTT
TRBD1,few,TRBJ2-3,TRBV3-1,CASSQDKGQGPLRTDTQYF,TGTGCCAGCAGCCAAGATAAGGGACAGGGACCTCTTCGCACAGATACGCAGTATTTT
TRBD1,many,TRBJ2-4,TRBV3-1,CASSQATGVIQYF,TGTGCCAGCAGCCAGGCTACAGGGGTCATTCAGTACTTC